The sequence of this TCR beta chain was determined in a study of graft-versus-host responses after intestinal transplantation. Study summary: After anti-thymocyte globulin induction, recipients took tacrolimus and steroids for about 3 years.

To note about this clone: Its antigen is not known.

CDR1 and CDR2 from the germline V gene are SEHNR and FQNEAQ (reference sequence). V was trimmed by 4 bases and J by 8 bases, leaving 14 bases between them. CDR3 length equals 14 residues. Study results and limitations: GvH clones appeared in recipient marrow, some first in ileum or blood. The presence of high graft-versus-host to host-versus-graft clonal ratios in allografts characterized patients with graft-donor T cell macrochimerism.

The table came from immunoSEQ multiplex PCR; TCRdb's copy has only in-frame clones and leaves some out. The sample yields 40,000 to 55,000 clones, roughly 90% seen once. The sequence was obtained from a human donor who was the organ donor for an intestinal transplant. The J gene is TRBJ1-4, the V gene TRBV7-9; D possibly corresponds to TRBD1 (6 bases). The input for sequencing was unstimulated CD4+ T cells sorted from spleen or lymph node cells, taken before transplant. The CDR3 DNA reads as TGTGCCAGCAGCTCGGGGGCGCGGGGGGAAAAACTGTTTTTT. It encodes CASSSGARGEKLFF.